These 30 T cell receptor beta chains were all obtained from the same sample, sequenced in a study of regulatory T cells in long-lasting Graves disease. As for time point: persistent/refractory GD, antithyroid drugs over 5 years with positive TRAb. The TCR library used RNA extracted from PBMCs. CDR3 regions were amplified by Arm-PCR using iRepertoire HTBI primers to build TCR beta libraries. In TCRdb, the multiplex PCR reads were re-called with MiXCR into one record per CDR3 protein. The data contain almost 350,000 distinct CDR3 sequences, about 18% of them seen just once; the ten biggest clones take up roughly 29%. Sequenced here: peripheral blood mononuclear cells (PBMCs), sampled when the disease was refractory, from a patient treated with antithyroid drugs. The source is a female donor with Graves disease.

This clonotype appeared a few times. The V gene is TRBV3-1, the J gene TRBJ2-5; 13 bases are a match to TRBD2. This CDR3 spans 17 amino acids. CDR1 is LGHDT, CDR2 YNNKEL, per germline (reference sequence). Unmatched junction bases numbered 8, after V lost 0 bases and J lost 7 bases. CDR3 amino acids: CASSQDWTSGGPGTQYF. The DNA for the CDR3 is TGTGCCAGCAGCCAAGATTGGACTAGCGGGGGCCCCGGGACCCAGTACTTC.

This clonotype was observed many times. The rearrangement uses TRBV12-3 or TRBV12-4 and TRBJ2-2; TRBD1 is a possible D gene (6 bases). Trimming shortened V by 6 bases and J by 1 base, and 12 bases separated the two germline ends. The CDR3 runs to 15 residues. For the CDR3, the DNA is TGTGCCAGCAGGGGAAGGGGGAAGAACACCGGGGAGCTGTTTTTT. As protein: CASRGRGKNTGELFF.

A few counts support this clonotype. J is TRBJ1-2 and V is TRBV5-1, with TRBD1 matching over 7 bases. There are 16 residues in the CDR3. V gave up 0 bases and J gave up 6 bases; unmatched junction bases: 11. Germline assignment: CDR1 SGHRS and CDR2 YFSETQ. CDR3 region: CASSLGNSGTANGYTF. The CDR3 nucleotides read TGCGCCAGCAGCTTGGGGAACTCCGGGACAGCAAATGGCTACACCTTC.

The chain uses TRBV14 and TRBJ2-7; D remains ambiguous. The CDR3 has 15 amino acids. Germline CDR1 SGHDN, CDR2 FVKESK. Trimming removed 3 bases from V and 0 bases from J, with 12 bases in between. The CDR3 loop reads CASSQTGSYSYEQYF. DNA of the CDR3: TGTGCCAGCAGCCAGACCGGGTCTTACTCCTACGAGCAGTACTTC.

This clonotype was seen many times. The chain recombines TRBV12-3 or TRBV12-4 with TRBJ1-1, with D hard to call. The germline V and J ends were trimmed by 5 bases and 0 bases, with 10 bases remaining between them. The CDR3 consists of 14 residues. In DNA, the CDR3 is TGTGCCAGCAGTCACCGGCGGCTGAACACTGAAGCTTTCTTT. It translates to CASSHRRLNTEAFF.

In this sample, this clonotype turned up many times. The chain carries TRBV27 and TRBJ1-1; perhaps TRBD1 as D (6 bases). Germline loops: CDR1 MNHEY, CDR2 SMNVEV (reference sequence). The length of the CDR3 is 15 residues. Trimming took 4 bases from V and 1 from J, leaving 13 bases between them. CDR3 sequence reads: CASSSLGAGNTEAFF. DNA for the CDR3: TGTGCCAGCAGTTCATTGGGGGCAGGGAACACTGAAGCTTTCTTT.

The rearrangement joins TRBV28 to TRBJ2-3, with no clear D. Trimming removed 7 bases from V and 6 bases from J, with 23 bases in between. CDR3 size: 16 residues. Germline-derived CDR1 and CDR2 are MDHEN and SYDVKM. CDR3 residues: CASTPVGSPIRDTQYF. CDR3 DNA: TGTGCCAGCACTCCCGTGGGGTCCCCCATTCGCGATACGCAGTATTTT.

This chain uses TRBV5-1 with TRBJ1-1, with a possible D match to TRBD1 (5 bases). This CDR3 spans 14 amino acids. Germline CDR1 and CDR2: SGHRS and YFSETQ. Trimming cost V 4 bases and J 3 bases, with 13 bases left between them. CDR3 in amino acids: CASSEWGGDTEAFF. The CDR3 nucleotides read TGCGCCAGCAGCGAATGGGGGGGGGACACTGAAGCTTTCTTT.

This clonotype was counted only a few times. The gene calls are TRBV5-1 and TRBJ1-5; tentative D call: TRBD1 (5 bases). CDR1 is SGHRS and CDR2 is YFSETQ in the germline V gene. This CDR3 region has 14 residues. The V gene lost 4 bases and the J gene lost 5 bases, with 13 bases spanning the gap. CDR3 loop: CASSPTEGHQPQHF. The CDR3 DNA is TGCGCCAGCAGCCCGACAGAGGGGCATCAGCCCCAGCATTTT. The full variable domain, with the rest looked up from reference TRBV5-1 and TRBJ1-5, is KAGVTQTPRYLIKTRGQQVTLSCSPISGHRSVSWYQQTPGQGLQFLFEYFSETQRNKGNFPGRFSGRQFSNSRSEMNVSTLELGDSALYLCASSPTEGHQPQHFGDGTRLSIL.

This clonotype was seen only a few times. This chain links TRBV20-1 with TRBJ2-7; maybe TRBD1 (5 bases). Germline values: CDR1 DFQATT, CDR2 SNEGSKA (reference sequence). CDR3 length: 19 amino acids. V was clipped by 1 base and J by 3 bases, with 28 bases between them. As DNA, the CDR3 is TGCAGTGCTAGAGGAACCACCGCGAGGCACAGGCAGAGTTACTACGAGCAGTACTTC. Translating it yields CSARGTTARHRQSYYEQYF.

This clonotype was observed many times. The chain combines TRBV29-1 with TRBJ1-2; tentative D call: TRBD1 (6 bases). V was clipped by 0 bases and J by 7 bases, with 9 bases between them. Per the germline V gene, CDR1 is SQVTM and CDR2 is ANQGSEA. The length of the CDR3 is 12 residues. CDR3 nucleotides: TGCAGCGTTGAAGACAGGGGTGCTGGCTACACCTTC. This gives the protein CSVEDRGAGYTF.

This clonotype was observed many times. V and J are TRBV28 and TRBJ2-7, with 8 bases lining up with TRBD2. The trim removed 4 bases at V and 4 bases at J, leaving 18 bases unmatched. Per the germline V gene, CDR1 is MDHEN and CDR2 is SYDVKM. This CDR3 region has 18 residues. For the CDR3, the DNA is TGTGCCAGCAGTTCCTTTTTGGGGACTAGTGGTCCCCTTTACGAGCAGTACTTC. This codes for CASSSFLGTSGPLYEQYF.

The rearrangement links TRBV19 to TRBJ1-5; D is unclear. The V gene's germline CDR1 is LNHDA and CDR2 SQIVND (reference sequence). This CDR3 is 16 amino acids long. The V and J ends lost 7 bases and 5 bases respectively, with 21 bases between them. This chain's CDR3 is CASNDPRKREYQPQHF. The DNA for the CDR3 is TGTGCCAGTAACGACCCGAGGAAAAGGGAATATCAGCCCCAGCATTTT.

This clonotype has a count of ten or more. The chain recombines TRBV11-2 with TRBJ1-6, with a possible D match to TRBD1 (5 bases). This CDR3 comprises 14 residues. V was shortened by 7 bases and J by 2 bases, with 9 bases between the two germline ends. Germline CDR1 is SGHAT and CDR2 is FQNNGV. CDR3 amino acids: CASTQGTYNSPLHF. In nucleotides, the CDR3 is TGTGCCAGCACGCAGGGTACCTATAATTCACCCCTCCACTTT. Looking up the rest from reference TRBV11-2 and TRBJ1-6 gives the full variable domain: EAGVAQSPRYKIIEKRQSVAFWCNPISGHATLYWYQQILGQGPKLLIQFQNNGVVDDSQLPKDRFSAERLKGVDSTLKIQPAKLEDSAVYLCASTQGTYNSPLHFGNGTRLTVT.

J is TRBJ1-2 and V is TRBV3-1; TRBD1 is a possible D gene (6 bases). The CDR3 loop spans 14 amino acids. CDR1 is LGHDT and CDR2 is YNNKEL in the germline V gene (reference sequence). V gave up 4 bases and J gave up 0 bases, with 9 bases separating them. DNA of the CDR3: TGTGCCAGCAGCCGACAGGACACTAACTATGGCTACACCTTC. It is translated as CASSRQDTNYGYTF. The full variable domain, in which reference TRBV3-1 and TRBJ1-2 provide the parts outside the CDR3, is DTAVSQTPKYLVTQMGNDKSIKCEQNLGHDTMYWYKQDSKKFLKIMFSYNNKELIINETVPNRFSPKSPDKAHLNLHINSLELGDSAVYFCASSRQDTNYGYTFGSGTRLTVV.

A remark on this clonotype: This may come from a read error, since a much larger clone is one base off. The chain is built from TRBV12-3 or TRBV12-4 and TRBJ1-1; D is ambiguous. The CDR3 length is 12 residues. CDR3 protein: CASGFAGTEAFF. The CDR3 bases are TGTGCCAGCGGTTTTGCGGGCACTGAAGCTTTCTTT.

CDR3 sequence (DNA): TGTGCCAGCAGCTCTAGTTTGAAAAGCACAGATACGCAGTATTTT. This gives the protein CASSSSLKSTDTQYF. This sequence joins TRBV11-2 and TRBJ2-3, with unresolved D. The V and J ends lost 4 bases and 0 bases respectively, with 11 bases between them. From germline, CDR1 is SGHAT and CDR2 FQNNGV. The CDR3 has 15 residues.

This clonotype was observed a handful of times. The chain couples TRBV19 to TRBJ2-6; D is ambiguous. Germline assignment: CDR1 LNHDA and CDR2 SQIVND (reference sequence). There are 17 residues in the CDR3. The V gene lost 0 bases and the J gene lost 0 bases, with 9 bases spanning the gap. This chain's CDR3 is CASSIDRSLSGANVLTF. CDR3 DNA sequence: TGTGCCAGTAGTATAGATCGGAGCCTCTCTGGGGCCAACGTCCTGACTTTC.

The table lists this clonotype with many counts. The V call is TRBV11-2, the J call TRBJ2-7; a weak D match, TRBD1 (6 bases). Looked up from germline, CDR1 is SGHAT and CDR2 is FQNNGV. V lost 4 bases and J lost 3, with 16 bases in between. This CDR3 is built from 15 residues. CDR3 sequence reads: CASSYEAGAGYEQYF. CDR3 DNA sequence: TGTGCCAGCAGCTATGAAGCAGGGGCAGGCTACGAGCAGTACTTC. Filled out from reference TRBV11-2 and TRBJ2-7, the complete variable domain reads EAGVAQSPRYKIIEKRQSVAFWCNPISGHATLYWYQQILGQGPKLLIQFQNNGVVDDSQLPKDRFSAERLKGVDSTLKIQPAKLEDSAVYLCASSYEAGAGYEQYFGPGTRLTVT.

The V and J genes are TRBV19 and TRBJ1-5; D possibly corresponds to TRBD1 (5 bases). CDR1 is LNHDA, CDR2 SQIVND, per germline (reference sequence). V gave up 3 bases and J gave up 1 base, with 10 bases separating them. This CDR3 is built from 15 residues. The CDR3 nucleotides read TGTGCCAGTAGTATTTGGGGCAGCAGCAATCAGCCCCAGCATTTT. Translating it yields CASSIWGSSNQPQHF.

This clonotype was detected many times. The chain carries TRBV27 and TRBJ2-7, with D perhaps given as TRBD1 or TRBD2 (5 bases each). The germline CDR1 and CDR2 sequences are MNHEY and SMNVEV (reference sequence). Trimming shortened V by 8 bases and J by 2 bases, and 16 bases separated the two germline ends. The CDR3 contains 14 residues. The DNA of the CDR3 is TGTGCCAGCGGGCAGAGGGACCCTACCTACGAGCAGTACTTC. Translation gives CASGQRDPTYEQYF.

The chain employs TRBV9 and TRBJ2-7, with TRBD2 matching 7 bases. The CDR3 spans 16 residues. CDR1 is SGDLS and CDR2 is YYNGEE in the germline V gene. The V and J ends lost 4 bases and 7 bases, in that order; junction bases with no gene match: 17. The CDR3 sequence is CASSPDEGRASREQYF. The CDR3 bases are TGTGCCAGCAGCCCGGATGAAGGGAGGGCCTCTAGGGAGCAGTACTTC.

This clonotype was counted ten times or more. The V gene is TRBV5-1, the J gene TRBJ2-7; D gene uncertain. The CDR3 is made up of 17 amino acids. Germline CDR1 SGHRS, CDR2 YFSETQ. V dropped 4 bases and J dropped 5 bases, with 25 bases sitting between them. CDR3 in amino acids: CASSPAVGWATTNEQYF. CDR3 coding DNA: TGCGCCAGCAGCCCCGCCGTGGGGTGGGCTACTACTAACGAGCAGTACTTC.

The rearrangement uses TRBV10-2 and TRBJ1-3; D is perhaps TRBD1 (5 bases). Trimming shortened V by 0 bases and J by 1 base, and 13 bases separated the two germline ends. Germline V gene sequence: CDR1 WSHSY, CDR2 SAAADI. The CDR3 runs 17 residues. CDR3 DNA: TGCGCCAGCAGTGAGTCCCTAACAGGCTATTCTGGAAACACCATATATTTT. This translates into CASSESLTGYSGNTIYF.

The sample holds many counts of this clonotype. The rearrangement uses TRBV7-2 and TRBJ2-4, with a possible D match to TRBD1 (5 bases). CDR1 is SGHTA and CDR2 is FQGNSA in the germline V gene. V was clipped by 5 bases and J by 8 bases, with 13 bases between them. The CDR3 length is 13 residues. CDR3 residues: CASSPAGIHIQYF. CDR3 nucleotides: TGTGCCAGCAGCCCTGCAGGGATCCACATTCAGTACTTC.

The chain uses TRBV15 and TRBJ2-2; weak D call: TRBD1 (6 bases). The CDR3 is 14 residues long. CDR1 LNHNV and CDR2 YYDKDF come from the germline V gene (reference sequence). Trimming stripped 0 bases from V and 4 bases from J, with 6 bases between. The chain's CDR3 is CATSRDRGTGELFF. CDR3 DNA: TGTGCCACCAGCAGAGACAGGGGCACCGGGGAGCTGTTTTTT.

In regard to this clonotype: A far larger clone is only one base removed, so a read error is likely. V gene TRBV19 combines with J gene TRBJ2-5; tentative D call: TRBD2 (5 bases). The germline CDR1 and CDR2 sequences are LNHDA and SQIVND (reference sequence). The CDR3 is made up of 14 amino acids. CDR3 region: CASSMDPMWETKYF. The CDR3 bases are TGTGCCAGCAGCATGGATCCGATGTGGGAGACCAAGTACTTC.

This clonotype was observed a handful of times. The junction and the germline gene differ at one end; a read error may be behind it. The V call is TRBV2, the J call TRBJ1-1, with TRBD1 matching over 7 bases. The CDR3 loop spans 13 amino acids. Germline V gene sequence: CDR1 SNHLY, CDR2 FYNNEI. This CDR3 is CANSAPRGTEAFF. CDR3 DNA: TGTGCCAACAGTGCCCCCAGGGGGACTGAAGCTTTCTTT.

CDR3 sequence: CASSTRDSYYGYTF. DNA of the CDR3: TGTGCCAGCAGCACCCGGGACAGCTACTATGGCTACACCTTC. The chain has TRBV5-8 and TRBJ1-2, with 7 bases matching TRBD1. Germline loops: CDR1 SGHTS, CDR2 YDEGEE. The CDR3 extends over 14 amino acids. V lost 4 bases to trimming and J lost 3 bases; unmatched junction nucleotides: 6.

This clonotype was seen many times. V is TRBV5-6 and J is TRBJ1-2, with 8 bases identical to TRBD1. Germline V gene data show CDR1 as SGHDT and CDR2 as YYEEEE. CDR3 size: 13 residues. V was pared by 4 bases and J by 6 bases, with 5 bases of the junction left unmatched. The CDR3 coding sequence is TGTGCCAGCAGCGACAGGGGAGGGAATGGCTACACCTTC. Encoded protein: CASSDRGGNGYTF. Filled out from reference TRBV5-6 and TRBJ1-2, the complete variable domain reads DAGVTQSPTHLIKTRGQQVTLRCSPKSGHDTVSWYQQALGQGPQFIFQYYEEEERQRGNFPDRFSGHQFPNYSSELNVNALLLGDSALYLCASSDRGGNGYTFGSGTRLTVV.